The 2 T cell receptor beta chains below all came from one sample that was sequenced in a study of patients and donors after allogeneic stem cell transplantation. A single record per CDR3 protein comes from TCRdb applying MiXCR to the RT-PCR reads. The sample lists approximately 140,000 distinct CDR3 sequences; about 40% were seen once. The specimen sequenced was blood, either unsorted or a sorted T cell fraction (not recorded which). The receptors stem from a human donor who was either an allogeneic HSCT recipient or a stem cell or donor lymphocyte infusion donor (not recorded which). It is not recorded whose cells these are; they may come from a transplant donor.

This clonotype came up a few times. The chain combines TRBV30 with TRBJ1-1; D is unclear. Germline values: CDR1 GTSNPN, CDR2 SVGIG (reference sequence). The CDR3 covers 10 residues. V was clipped by 5 bases and J by 1 base, with 2 bases between them. CDR3 in amino acids: CAWGNTEAFF. The CDR3 region has the DNA TGTGCCTGGGGGAACACTGAAGCTTTCTTT.

This chain links TRBV12-3 or TRBV12-4 with TRBJ1-1; D is unresolved. CDR3 length equals 15 residues. Between the trimmed V and J ends, which lost 1 base and 4 bases, there was a span of 13 bases. This CDR3 reads CASSLGVFRITEAFF. CDR3 in DNA: TGTGCCAGCAGTTTAGGGGTATTCCGAATCACTGAAGCTTTCTTT.